This TCR beta chain appears in the sequencing data of a study of cytomegalovirus exposure and HLA in healthy donors. Trimming at V came to 3 bases and at J to 0 bases, leaving 4 bases not matched to a gene. Germline CDR1 and CDR2: SGDLS and YYNGEE. The CDR3 contains 17 residues. As regards this clone: Its antigen remains unknown.

This PCR relied on a set of 60 Vbeta primers and 13 Jbeta primers. TCRdb keeps only in-frame clones here, not all; method: immunoSEQ multiplex PCR. The sample yields about 130,000 clones, about 70% seen once. Regarding the study as a whole: Around 160 TCR beta chains were listed as cytomegalovirus-associated.

The V and J genes are TRBV9 and TRBJ2-6; 9 positions agree with TRBD2. Sample: PBMCs. The sequence derives from a woman aged 55-69 years in good health and CMV-seropositive. The CDR3 nucleotides are TGTGCCAGCAGCGATAGCGGGGGCCGCTCTGGGGCCAACGTCCTGACTTTC. It translates to CASSDSGGRSGANVLTF.